The 16 T cell receptor beta chains listed next were all sequenced from one sample in a study of blood T cell repertoires in COVID-19. Repertoires were generated with immunoSEQ multiplex PCR, while TCRdb's copy carries only in-frame clones and drops some. The sample lists approximately 140,000 clones, less than 90% occurring once. The sample consisted of PBMCs or T cells enriched from blood (not recorded which). Every receptor here comes from a woman in her 50s who had recovered from COVID-19.

This sequence joins TRBV3-1 (or the pseudogene TRBV3-2) and TRBJ1-6; D is perhaps TRBD1 (6 bases). Trimming cost V 0 bases and J 14 bases, with 11 bases left between them. From germline, CDR1 is LGHDT and CDR2 YNNKEL (reference sequence). The CDR3 is 13 amino acids. The CDR3 bases are TGTGCCAGCAGCCAAGAGCAGGGGCAGACCCTCCACTTT. Its translation is CASSQEQGQTLHF.

The V and J genes are TRBV10-1 and TRBJ1-6, with D unclear. Germline assignment: CDR1 WNHNN and CDR2 SYGVQD (reference sequence). This CDR3 has 15 residues. Trimming left V 3 bases short and J 7 bases short, with 13 bases between. CDR3 residues: CASSDIGGRNSPLHF. The CDR3 region has the DNA TGCGCCAGCAGTGACATCGGCGGCCGAAATTCACCCCTCCACTTT.

This chain joins TRBV5-6 and TRBJ1-2, with D possibly matching TRBD1 (5 bases). V gave up 1 base and J gave up 4 bases, with 11 bases separating them. This CDR3 has 14 residues. Looked up from germline, CDR1 is SGHDT and CDR2 is YYEEEE. The CDR3 loop is CASSLKGAIYGYTF. As DNA, the CDR3 is TGTGCCAGCAGCTTGAAAGGGGCGATCTATGGCTACACCTTC.

The table lists this clone with a count of one. This sequence joins TRBV3-1 (or the pseudogene TRBV3-2) and TRBJ2-1; TRBD2 matches at 11 bases. V gave up 1 base and J gave up 6 bases; unmatched junction bases: 5. This CDR3 has 16 residues. CDR1 and CDR2 from the germline V gene are LGHDT and YNNKEL (reference sequence). The CDR3: CASSQAGSGGANEQFF. The CDR3 DNA reads as TGTGCCAGCAGCCAAGCAGGTAGCGGGGGGGCCAATGAGCAGTTCTTC.

The sample holds a few counts of this clone. The chain joins TRBV7-9 to TRBJ1-6; TRBD1 matches 9 bases. The trim removed 6 bases at V and 8 bases at J, leaving 11 bases unmatched. The CDR3 totals 16 residues. Germline V gene lookup returns CDR1 SEHNR and CDR2 FQNEAQ (reference sequence). DNA for the CDR3: TGTGCCAGCAGACAACAGGGGGGGACAGGGTATTCACCCCTCCACTTT. Encoded protein: CASRQQGGTGYSPLHF.

This clone has only a few counts. This sequence joins TRBV4-3 and TRBJ1-1; D is ambiguous. Germline V gene lookup returns CDR1 LGHNA and CDR2 YSLEER. The CDR3 runs 14 residues. V gave up 3 bases and J gave up 1 base, with 9 bases separating them. CDR3 in DNA: TGCGCCAGCAGCCAGGCAACAGCGAACACTGAAGCTTTCTTT. Translated, it gives CASSQATANTEAFF.

A note on this clone: In the same sample, other DNA sequences code for this CDR3. The chain is built from TRBV7-9 and TRBJ1-4; 8 nucleotides line up with TRBD1. Germline CDR1 SEHNR, CDR2 FQNEAQ (reference sequence). The CDR3 contains 13 residues. J lost 7 bases, V lost 5 bases, and 3 bases had no gene match. The CDR3: CASSRGQGEKLFF. The DNA of the CDR3 is TGTGCCAGCAGCCGTGGACAGGGTGAAAAACTGTTTTTT. The whole variable domain, remainder taken from reference TRBV7-9 and TRBJ1-4, is DTGVSQNPRHKITKRGQNVTFRCDPISEHNRLYWYRQTLGQGPEFLTYFQNEAQLEKSRLLSDRFSAERPKGSFSTLEIQRTEQGDSAMYLCASSRGQGEKLFFGSGTQLSVL.

This sequence joins TRBV6-1 and TRBJ1-3; D is uncertain. V lost 2 bases, J lost 2 bases, and 16 bases lay in between. This CDR3 is built from 17 residues. Germline loops: CDR1 MNHNS, CDR2 SASEGT. The CDR3 here is CASSESGGMLPGNTIYF. CDR3 in DNA: TGTGCCAGCAGTGAATCGGGAGGGATGTTGCCTGGAAACACCATATATTTT.

The chain links TRBV19 to TRBJ2-7; 11 nucleotides line up with TRBD2. The CDR3 covers 14 residues. The trim removed 6 bases at V and 1 base at J, leaving 2 bases unmatched. In germline, CDR1 is LNHDA, CDR2 SQIVND (reference sequence). In nucleotides, the CDR3 is TGTGCCAGTAGGTCTAGCGGGGGGTCCTACGAGCAGTACTTC. Protein: CASRSSGGSYEQYF.

This clone was seen only once. This rearrangement joins TRBV5-1 to TRBJ2-7; TRBD1 aligns across 9 bases. Germline loops: CDR1 SGHRS, CDR2 YFSETQ. The CDR3 is 15 residues long. V shed 3 bases and J 5 bases; nucleotides not matched to a gene: 9. This CDR3 reads CASSYSGTGTNEQYF. CDR3 DNA sequence: TGCGCCAGCAGCTACTCCGGGACAGGGACCAACGAGCAGTACTTC.

V gene TRBV5-1 combines with J gene TRBJ2-1; TRBD2 aligns across 8 bases. Germline trimming cut 2 bases from V and 12 bases from J; bases unmatched to any gene: 10. Per germline, CDR1 SGHRS and CDR2 YFSETQ. The CDR3 spans 14 residues. This CDR3 reads CASSLGLAPLGQFF. The DNA of the CDR3 is TGCGCCAGCAGCTTAGGACTAGCCCCACTAGGGCAGTTCTTC.

The V and J genes are TRBV3-1 (or the pseudogene TRBV3-2) and TRBJ2-1; 12 bases map to TRBD2. The germline V gene has CDR1 LGHDT and CDR2 YNNKEL (reference sequence). CDR3 length equals 17 residues. J lost 4 bases, V lost 5 bases, and 9 bases had no gene match. The CDR3, as DNA: TGTGCCAGCAGCGAACTAGCGGGGGGTCCTAAATACAATGAGCAGTTCTTC. As protein: CASSELAGGPKYNEQFF.

CDR3 DNA sequence: TGCGCCAGCAGCCCCGAACGGGGTCGGACTGAAGCTTTCTTT. This codes for CASSPERGRTEAFF. This chain uses TRBV5-1 with TRBJ1-1; D call uncertain. With 4 bases removed from V and 5 bases from J, the gap between germline ends came to 15 bases. Germline loops: CDR1 SGHRS, CDR2 YFSETQ. The CDR3 length is 14 residues.

For the CDR3, the DNA is TGTGCCAGCGGAGGACAGGAGAACACTGAAGCTTTCTTT. It encodes CASGGQENTEAFF. This chain connects TRBV27 to TRBJ1-1, with TRBD1 matching 7 bases. This CDR3 has 13 amino acids. V gave up 8 bases and J gave up 1 base; unmatched junction bases: 4. Germline V CDR1 and CDR2: MNHEY, SMNVEV (reference sequence).

This clone was counted once. The chain employs TRBV6-2 or TRBV6-3 and TRBJ1-1; perhaps TRBD1 as D (6 bases). Between the trimmed V and J ends, which lost 3 bases and 9 bases, there was a span of 8 bases. CDR3 size: 11 residues. Germline lookup yields CDR1 MNHEY and CDR2 SVGEGT. DNA of the CDR3: TGTGCCAGCAGTTATGGGACACAAGCTTTCTTT. Residues: CASSYGTQAFF.

The chain joins TRBV5-5 to TRBJ1-4; 8 nucleotides agree with TRBD1. The V and J ends lost 3 bases and 8 bases, in that order; junction bases with no gene match: 6. The CDR3 contains 14 residues. Germline assignment: CDR1 SGHKS and CDR2 YYEKEE (reference sequence). The CDR3 region has the DNA TGTGCCAGCAGCTCGGGACAGGCGCTAGAAAAACTGTTTTTT. This encodes CASSSGQALEKLFF.